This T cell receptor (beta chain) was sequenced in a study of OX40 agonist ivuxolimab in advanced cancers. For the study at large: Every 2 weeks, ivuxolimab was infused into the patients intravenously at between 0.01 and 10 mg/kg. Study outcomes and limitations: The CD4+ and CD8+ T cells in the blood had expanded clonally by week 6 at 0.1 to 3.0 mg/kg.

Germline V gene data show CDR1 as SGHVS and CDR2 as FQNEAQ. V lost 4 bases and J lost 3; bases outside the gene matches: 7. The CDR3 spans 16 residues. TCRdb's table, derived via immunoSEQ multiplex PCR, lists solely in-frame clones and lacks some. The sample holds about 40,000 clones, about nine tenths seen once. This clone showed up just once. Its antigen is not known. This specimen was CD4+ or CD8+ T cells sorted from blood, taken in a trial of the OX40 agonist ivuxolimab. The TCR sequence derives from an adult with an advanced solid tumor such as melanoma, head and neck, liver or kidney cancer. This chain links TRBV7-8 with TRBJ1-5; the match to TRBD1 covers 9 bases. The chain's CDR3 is CASSSPGQGPNQPQHF. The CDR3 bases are TGTGCCAGCAGCTCTCCGGGACAGGGCCCCAATCAGCCCCAGCATTTT.